This TCR beta chain was documented in a study of T cells in Graves' hyperthyroidism and ophthalmopathy (dated by TCRdb to about 2019). Looking at the study overall: Peripheral blood was collected at initial diagnosis, before any treatment. A discovery cohort of around 98 patients, roughly 45 with Graves' ophthalmopathy and 55 to 60 with stable Graves' hyperthyroidism, was used to find distinguishing TCR V-J signatures. An independent validation cohort of around 19 hyperthyroidism patients and over 15 patients who later progressed to ophthalmopathy tested prospective prediction of ophthalmopathy. For training and testing, the approximately 92 patients in the discovery cohort were randomly divided in a 7:3 ratio. The study also compared thyroid tissue and blood T-cell repertoires from five or six Graves' hyperthyroidism patients. Following sampling, methimazole starting at 30 mg daily was given to hyperthyroidism patients, and high-dose intravenous methylprednisolone was given to ophthalmopathy patients. The paper describes TCR Vbeta CDR3 sequencing of 120 to 150 peripheral blood samples, made up of roughly 40 ophthalmopathy patients, over 70 hyperthyroidism patients and 17 progressor patients. On the study overall, not on this receptor specifically: Most expanded thyroid clonotypes (frequency above 0.001) were also detected in blood, suggesting blood repertoires may reflect thyroid immune responses. Ophthalmopathy was separated from stable hyperthyroidism by a 13 V-J signature model, with 87.88% sensitivity and about 81% specificity obtained in cross-validation and 80%/75% obtained in testing. During validation, the model predicted progression to ophthalmopathy a median of about 6.5 months ahead of onset, with roughly 65% sensitivity and 72% to 85% specificity. Sample size was not statistically predetermined, and blinding of investigators to group allocation was not performed.

As to this clonotype: Its antigen remains undetermined. Base qualities were left out, and no much larger clone turns up one base away.

The TCR beta CDR3 regions were amplified from the RNA transcripts. The first round of RT-PCR for the TCR CDR3 was performed with the HTBI primer set and the Qiagen OneStep RT-PCR kit. The libraries were constructed in a second round of multiplex PCR and then size-selected and purified. Paired-end sequencing of the libraries was performed with 100 bp reads on an Illumina HiSeq2000. On the authors' methods: Raw data were processed with SOAPnuke, discarding reads with adapters, uncalled bases, mean Phred below 15, or no exact constant-primer or identifier match. COPE v1.2.5 was used to merge high-quality paired reads, and clonotypes were defined as unique nucleotide sequences. MiTCR v1.1 was used to align clonotypes to the IMGT TRBV, TRBD and TRBJ reference segments. The analysis included only V-J combinations with a frequency above 0.0001, which together covered around 99% of the repertoires. A TCS score was defined as the ratio of F50 (clonal expansion) to E x V (chaos), with BLOSUM62-based TCRdist applied between CDR3 peptides within each V-J. Welch's t-statistics and random forest reduced just over 500 V-J features to roughly 13, which were used in a naive Bayes classifier (R e1071). TCRdb ran its own pipeline on the public reads, namely fastp trimming at Q25 and MiXCR clone calling, and kept in-frame beta chains. Every CDR3 protein is listed once, alongside the most common genes and DNA of its rows. It is TCRdb's table, rather than the study itself, that gives the V and J calls and clone size. This sample has 550,000 to 800,000 distinct CDR3 sequences in its table, and 15% to 20% of those were observed once. Clones ranked in the top ten supply around 16% of the sample.

The V end loses 6 bases and the J end loses 2 bases, and a stretch of 15 bases separates them. Counted from cysteine to phenylalanine, this CDR3 has 15 amino acids. The read is trimmed to its CDR3 DNA, 45 bases read in frame from base 1. Reading the germline V gene gives CDR1 MNHNS and CDR2 SASEGT. Stable Graves' hyperthyroidism was defined as no progression to ophthalmopathy during 18 months of follow-up. Hyperthyroidism patients were newly diagnosed, with disease duration under 2 months, and aged 18 to 65 years. Exclusion was applied to patients with uncontrolled infections, other autoimmune diseases, pregnancy or lactation. Diagnoses relied on clinical symptoms, serum thyroxine and TRAb, thyroid ultrasound and orbital computed tomography. PBMCs were isolated from 10 ml of fresh peripheral blood by Ficoll-Paque density gradient centrifugation. Total RNA was extracted using Trizol reagent, and RNA quality was assessed on an Agilent 2100 Bioanalyzer.

This TCR was recovered from a man in his fifties with Graves' hyperthyroidism. The specimen was blood. This sequence uses TRBV6-1 and TRBJ2-3; the D element could tentatively be TRBD1 or TRBD2, as 6 bases agree for each. The DNA sequence is TGTGCCAGCAGGCCGACAGGAGGGCACACAGATACGCAGTATTTT. Translated, this gives CASRPTGGHTDTQYF.